These 16 T cell receptor beta chains were sequenced from one sample in a study of control samples from healthy donors and cancer patients. The repertoire was sequenced with immunoSEQ multiplex PCR; TCRdb's copy has only in-frame clones and lacks some. The profile shows roughly 95,000 clones, 88% of them singletons. The sequenced material came from blood. The receptors stem from a man aged 25 to 45 in good health.

V is TRBV20-1 and J is TRBJ2-7, with a possible D match to TRBD1 (6 bases). The CDR3 sequence is 11 residues long. The V gene lost 3 bases and the J gene lost 6 bases, with 9 bases spanning the gap. Germline-derived CDR1 and CDR2 are DFQATT and SNEGSKA (reference sequence). CDR3 nucleotides: TGCAGTGCTAGCTCAGGGGCCGAGCAGTACTTC. Translating it yields CSASSGAEQYF.

There are a few counts of this clone. J is TRBJ1-6 and V is TRBV2; unclear D gene. The V gene's germline CDR1 is SNHLY and CDR2 FYNNEI. This CDR3 spans 16 amino acids. V was cut by 7 bases and J by 7 bases, with 20 bases left in between. CDR3 residues: CASKDVAYNSNSPLHF. The CDR3 nucleotides are TGTGCCAGCAAAGACGTCGCCTATAACTCAAATTCACCCCTCCACTTT.

V usage is TRBV3-1 (or the pseudogene TRBV3-2) and J usage is TRBJ2-5; weak D call: TRBD1 (6 bases). Trimming cost V 1 base and J 4 bases, with 10 bases left between them. The length of the CDR3 is 14 residues. The germline V gene encodes CDR1 LGHDT and CDR2 YNNKEL (reference sequence). CDR3 sequence reads: CASSQGTVGETQYF. CDR3 nucleotide sequence: TGTGCCAGCAGCCAAGGGACAGTTGGAGAGACCCAGTACTTC.

Note on this clone: Distinct nucleotide sequences in the sample also encode this CDR3. This chain links TRBV18 with TRBJ2-7; D is undetermined. This CDR3 is built from 12 residues. V was clipped by 2 bases and J by 4 bases, with 6 bases between them. Germline assignment: CDR1 KGHSH and CDR2 LQKENI. The CDR3 protein is CASSPNSYEQYF. The CDR3, as DNA: TGTGCCAGCTCACCAAACAGTTACGAGCAGTACTTC.

The chain is built from TRBV19 and TRBJ2-5; D not resolved. Trimming took off 5 bases at V and 4 bases at J, with 14 bases between the two ends. This CDR3 region has 14 residues. Germline values: CDR1 LNHDA, CDR2 SQIVND (reference sequence). CDR3 in DNA: TGTGCCAGTAGTCCGGGTCCCGAAGGAGAGACCCAGTACTTC. Its protein is CASSPGPEGETQYF.

The table lists this clone with a few counts. The chain recombines TRBV5-5 with TRBJ2-7; the match to TRBD1 covers 10 bases. The CDR3 is 14 residues long. The J segment lost 6 bases and the V segment lost 3 bases, leaving 6 bases of the junction unmatched. CDR1 is SGHKS and CDR2 is YYEKEE in the germline V gene (reference sequence). The CDR3 sequence: CASSWGQGSLEQYF. The CDR3 DNA reads TGTGCCAGCAGCTGGGGACAGGGGAGCCTCGAGCAGTACTTC.

The chain recombines TRBV5-4 with TRBJ2-3; D possibly matches TRBD1 or TRBD2 (6 bases each). Germline values: CDR1 SGHNT, CDR2 YYREEE (reference sequence). The ends were cut back, 4 bases at V and 3 bases at J, with 27 bases in the middle. This CDR3 is built from 19 residues. CDR3 in DNA: TGTGCCAGCAGCAAACCTCTTGTGGGGGACCGGGGGCGGACAGATACGCAGTATTTT. It translates to CASSKPLVGDRGRTDTQYF.

This chain uses TRBV3-1 (or the pseudogene TRBV3-2) with TRBJ2-5, with 10 bases lining up with TRBD2. In germline, CDR1 is LGHDT, CDR2 YNNKEL (reference sequence). This CDR3 has 17 residues. Trimming removed 0 bases from V and 4 bases from J; junction bases left unmatched: 8. This CDR3 is CASSQDRTSGLGETQYF. CDR3 sequence (DNA): TGTGCCAGCAGCCAAGATCGGACTAGCGGTCTAGGAGAGACCCAGTACTTC.

V usage is TRBV4-3 and J usage is TRBJ2-1; 14 positions agree with TRBD2. The J segment lost 4 bases and the V segment lost 4 bases, leaving 9 bases of the junction unmatched. CDR3 length: 18 residues. The germline V gene encodes CDR1 LGHNA and CDR2 YSLEER. CDR3 in DNA: TGCGCCAGCAGCCGCCGACCGGGACTAGCGGGAGTGTACAATGAGCAGTTCTTC. It is translated as CASSRRPGLAGVYNEQFF.

The chain links TRBV19 to TRBJ1-1; D unresolved. CDR3 length: 14 amino acids. V gave up 1 base and J gave up 1 base, with 7 bases separating them. Germline V CDR1 and CDR2: LNHDA, SQIVND (reference sequence). Written as DNA, the CDR3 is TGTGCCAGTAGTATAGCTGGGTCGAACACTGAAGCTTTCTTT. It specifies CASSIAGSNTEAFF.

V and J are TRBV19 and TRBJ2-2, with 8 positions matching TRBD1. Germline V lookup: CDR1 LNHDA, CDR2 SQIVND (reference sequence). After removal of 7 bases from V and 3 bases from J, the junction contained 7 bases not matched to a gene. The CDR3 has 15 residues. The CDR3 DNA follows: TGTGCCAGTATTCCGGACAGGGAGTACACCGGGGAGCTGTTTTTT. The encoded protein is CASIPDREYTGELFF.

The chain is built from TRBV3-1 (or the pseudogene TRBV3-2) and TRBJ2-1; TRBD2 agrees at 11 bases. The CDR3 has 16 residues. V lost 4 bases, J lost 10 bases, and 12 bases stayed unmatched. Germline-derived CDR1 and CDR2 are LGHDT and YNNKEL (reference sequence). The CDR3 DNA is TGTGCCAGCAGCCTCATAGCGGGAGGGCCTTCGGAGGAGCAGTTCTTC. Encoded protein: CASSLIAGGPSEEQFF.

The gene calls are TRBV3-1 (or the pseudogene TRBV3-2) and TRBJ2-7, with 8 bases matching TRBD1. The ends lost 3 bases at V and 3 bases at J; junction bases unmatched: 7. Germline V gene lookup returns CDR1 LGHDT and CDR2 YNNKEL (reference sequence). The CDR3 spans 15 residues. The CDR3 is CASSHLGQGFYEQYF. The DNA of the CDR3 is TGTGCCAGCAGCCATCTCGGACAGGGCTTCTACGAGCAGTACTTC.

V gene TRBV30 combines with J gene TRBJ2-6; D remains unclear. Trimming took 4 bases from V and 0 from J, leaving 13 bases between them. The CDR3 covers 16 residues. The germline V gene encodes CDR1 GTSNPN and CDR2 SVGIG (reference sequence). This chain's CDR3 is CAWTRGKDSGANVLTF. In nucleotides, the CDR3 is TGTGCCTGGACCCGTGGAAAAGACTCTGGGGCCAACGTCCTGACTTTC. Filled out from reference TRBV30 and TRBJ2-6, the complete variable domain reads SQTIHQWPATLVQPVGSPLSLECTVEGTSNPNLYWYRQAAGRGLQLLFYSVGIGQISSEVPQNLSASRPQDRQFILSSKKLLLSDSGFYLCAWTRGKDSGANVLTFGAGSRLTVL.

The chain joins TRBV2 to TRBJ1-2, with 7 nucleotides matching TRBD1. The germline V gene encodes CDR1 SNHLY and CDR2 FYNNEI. The CDR3 totals 14 residues. The V and J ends lost 10 bases and 8 bases, in that order; junction bases with no gene match: 16. The CDR3 loop is CATLKTGSSEGYTF. The CDR3 bases are TGTGCCACCCTTAAGACAGGGTCATCGGAAGGCTACACCTTC.

Only a few counts were recorded for this clone. The CDR3 DNA follows: TGCGCCAGCAACCCCAACAGGGTATACGGAAACACCATATATTTT. Residues: CASNPNRVYGNTIYF. V usage is TRBV5-1 and J usage is TRBJ1-3, with a weak D call TRBD1 (6 bases). This CDR3 region has 15 residues. CDR1 and CDR2 from the germline V gene are SGHRS and YFSETQ. Trimming pared 6 bases from V and 4 bases from J, leaving 17 bases between.